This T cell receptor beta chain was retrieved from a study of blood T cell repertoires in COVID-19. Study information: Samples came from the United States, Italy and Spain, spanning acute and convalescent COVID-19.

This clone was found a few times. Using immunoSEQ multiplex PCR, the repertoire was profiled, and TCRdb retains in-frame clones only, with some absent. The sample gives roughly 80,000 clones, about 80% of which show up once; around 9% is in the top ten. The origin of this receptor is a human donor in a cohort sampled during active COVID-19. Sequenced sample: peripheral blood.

The chain's CDR3 is CASAPFLGGPSTGELFF. In nucleotides, the CDR3 is TGTGCCAGCGCTCCCTTTCTGGGAGGGCCGAGCACCGGGGAGCTGTTTTTT. The V call is TRBV2, the J call TRBJ2-2, with 7 bases that match TRBD2. The V and J ends lost 8 bases and 4 bases, in that order; junction bases with no gene match: 16. CDR3 length: 17 amino acids. Germline V gene data show CDR1 as SNHLY and CDR2 as FYNNEI. The full variable domain, with the rest looked up from reference TRBV2 and TRBJ2-2, is EPEVTQTPSHQVTQMGQEVILRCVPISNHLYFYWYRQILGQKVEFLVSFYNNEISEKSEIFDDQFSVERPDGSNFTLKIRSTKLEDSAMYFCASAPFLGGPSTGELFFGEGSRLTVL.